Below are 27 T cell receptor beta chains sequenced from a single sample in a study of graft-versus-host responses after intestinal transplantation. Repertoires were generated with immunoSEQ multiplex PCR, while TCRdb's copy carries only in-frame clones and drops some. This table has around 71,000 clones, roughly 90% appearing once. Sequenced material: bone marrow, taken 734 days after intestinal transplantation. Receptors were obtained from a human patient who received an intestinal transplant, so some T cells may come from the graft donor.

The V and J genes are TRBV28 and TRBJ2-1, with 10 nucleotides matching TRBD2. The CDR3 sequence is 14 residues long. V trimming: 8 bases; J trimming: 4 bases; junction bases outside the gene matches: 5. From germline, CDR1 is MDHEN and CDR2 SYDVKM. The CDR3 protein is CASQQLAGYNEQFF. In nucleotides, the CDR3 is TGTGCCAGCCAACAACTAGCGGGGTACAATGAGCAGTTCTTC.

This rearrangement joins TRBV29-1 to TRBJ1-1; D ambiguous. CDR3 length: 16 residues. V lost 1 base and J lost 0, with 15 bases in between. Germline V gene sequence: CDR1 SQVTM, CDR2 ANQGSEA. The CDR3 DNA follows: TGCAGCGTTGAAGCTCGTCAGAAGACCATGAACACTGAAGCTTTCTTT. It translates to CSVEARQKTMNTEAFF. Based on the CDR3 plus reference TRBV29-1 and TRBJ1-1, the full variable domain is SAVISQKPSRDICQRGTSLTIQCQVDSQVTMMFWYRQQPGQSLTLIATANQGSEATYESGFVIDKFPISRPNLTFSTLTVSNMSPEDSSIYLCSVEARQKTMNTEAFFGQGTRLTVV.

The chain is built from TRBV7-9 and TRBJ1-1; a possible D gene is TRBD1 (6 bases). The CDR3 covers 16 residues. Between the trimmed V and J ends, which lost 1 base and 0 bases, there was a span of 12 bases. Germline lookup yields CDR1 SEHNR and CDR2 FQNEAQ (reference sequence). In DNA form, the CDR3 reads TGTGCCAGCAGCTTAGGCGCAGGGGTAATGAACACTGAAGCTTTCTTT. It specifies CASSLGAGVMNTEAFF.

The rearrangement uses TRBV5-4 and TRBJ2-1; 9 nucleotides match TRBD2. There are 14 residues in the CDR3. Trimming took 2 bases from V and 10 from J; bases not matched to a gene: 7. Germline V lookup: CDR1 SGHNT, CDR2 YYREEE (reference sequence). The CDR3 region has the DNA TGTGCCAGCAGCTTTGCGGGGGGGCCCAACGAGCAGTTCTTC. Translation: CASSFAGGPNEQFF.

The chain employs TRBV6-5 and TRBJ2-5; the D is unclear. Trimming took off 6 bases at V and 5 bases at J, with 16 bases between the two ends. This CDR3 is built from 14 residues. The germline V gene encodes CDR1 MNHEY and CDR2 SVGAGI. Written as DNA, the CDR3 is TGTGCCAGCAGGCAACATTCCAGAAAGGAGACCCAGTACTTC. It is translated as CASRQHSRKETQYF.

The chain links TRBV4-1 to TRBJ1-3; the D gene is possibly TRBD1 (5 bases). Trimming removed 5 bases at V and 5 bases at J, with 13 bases between. From germline, CDR1 is MGHRA and CDR2 YSYEKL. The CDR3 is 14 amino acids. CDR3 sequence reads: CASSERGLRNTIYF. In DNA form, the CDR3 reads TGCGCCAGCAGCGAGCGGGGACTGAGAAACACCATATATTTT.

This chain connects TRBV5-4 to TRBJ2-7, with 7 positions matching TRBD1. The germline CDR1 and CDR2 sequences are SGHNT and YYREEE (reference sequence). There are 14 residues in the CDR3. J gave up 5 bases and V 0 bases, and 5 bases lay outside the gene matches. The CDR3 is CASSLVQGVNEQYF. The CDR3 region has the DNA TGTGCCAGCAGCTTGGTTCAGGGGGTCAACGAGCAGTACTTC. The full variable domain, rest sourced from reference TRBV5-4 and TRBJ2-7, is ETGVTQSPTHLIKTRGQQVTLRCSSQSGHNTVSWYQQALGQGPQFIFQYYREEENGRGNFPPRFSGLQFPNYSSELNVNALELDDSALYLCASSLVQGVNEQYFGPGTRLTVT.

This rearrangement joins TRBV7-6 to TRBJ2-5; D is perhaps TRBD1 (6 bases). The V gene lost 1 base and the J gene lost 5 bases, with 11 bases spanning the gap. This CDR3 has 14 residues. Germline V gene data show CDR1 as SGHVS and CDR2 as FNYEAQ. CDR3 protein: CASSLDTGHETQYF. CDR3 sequence (DNA): TGTGCCAGCAGCTTAGACACAGGGCACGAGACCCAGTACTTC.

J is TRBJ2-7 and V is TRBV5-6; 10 bases are shared with TRBD1. Losses at the gene ends were 4 bases for V and 1 base for J; bases not matched to a gene: 8. Germline CDR1 and CDR2: SGHDT and YYEEEE. The CDR3 runs 16 residues. CDR3 sequence: CASSPGTDRGSYEQYF. The CDR3 DNA reads as TGTGCCAGCAGCCCGGGGACGGACAGGGGGTCCTACGAGCAGTACTTC.

The chain links TRBV19 to TRBJ1-1; D is uncertain. Trimming stripped 7 bases from V and 0 bases from J, with 18 bases between. This CDR3 region has 16 residues. Per the germline V gene, CDR1 is LNHDA and CDR2 is SQIVND (reference sequence). The CDR3 DNA follows: TGTGCCAGTACCACCCCAGGCCTCTACATGAACACTGAAGCTTTCTTT. It encodes CASTTPGLYMNTEAFF. The full variable domain, with the rest looked up from reference TRBV19 and TRBJ1-1, is DGGITQSPKYLFRKEGQNVTLSCEQNLNHDAMYWYRQDPGQGLRLIYYSQIVNDFQKGDIAEGYSVSREKKESFPLTVTSAQKNPTAFYLCASTTPGLYMNTEAFFGQGTRLTVV.

The chain combines TRBV6-4 with TRBJ2-1; 8 bases are a match to TRBD2. The V and J ends lost 0 bases and 8 bases, in that order; junction bases with no gene match: 6. Germline CDR1 reads MRHNA; CDR2 reads SNTAGT. The CDR3 sequence is 15 residues long. The CDR3 reads CASSDSDSGGDEQFF. CDR3 DNA: TGTGCCAGCAGTGACTCGGACAGCGGGGGAGATGAGCAGTTCTTC.

V usage is TRBV18 and J usage is TRBJ1-3, with D hard to call. Germline assignment: CDR1 KGHSH and CDR2 LQKENI. V was clipped by 1 base and J by 0 bases, with 19 bases between them. The CDR3 consists of 19 residues. CDR3 coding DNA: TGTGCCAGCTCACCACGGAATACTGGGGTTACCTTCTCTGGAAACACCATATATTTT. Amino acid sequence: CASSPRNTGVTFSGNTIYF.

This clone was picked up a small number of times. V gene TRBV10-1 combines with J gene TRBJ1-1; D not resolved. Deletions cut 6 bases from V and 0 bases from J, with 8 bases between. The CDR3 is 13 residues long. The germline CDR1 and CDR2 sequences are WNHNN and SYGVQD (reference sequence). CDR3 coding DNA: TGCGCCAGCAGGACTAGTATGAACACTGAAGCTTTCTTT. Translating it yields CASRTSMNTEAFF.

This clone was found many times. The chain couples TRBV6-1 to TRBJ2-6; unclear D gene. The CDR3 covers 15 residues. Germline V gene lookup returns CDR1 MNHNS and CDR2 SASEGT. V gave up 1 base and J gave up 0 bases, with 4 bases separating them. The CDR3 sequence is CASSEGFSGANVLTF. The CDR3 nucleotides are TGTGCCAGCAGTGAAGGGTTCTCTGGGGCCAACGTCCTGACTTTC.

This clone was counted between two and nine times. The genes are TRBV19 and TRBJ1-6; 7 bases line up with TRBD1. CDR3 length equals 15 residues. With V trimmed by 0 bases and J by 7 bases, 3 bases remained unmatched. Germline CDR1 reads LNHDA; CDR2 reads SQIVND (reference sequence). CDR3: CASSIEGQRNSPLHF. The CDR3 coding sequence is TGTGCCAGTAGTATAGAGGGACAGCGGAATTCACCCCTCCACTTT. Combining the CDR3 with reference TRBV19 and TRBJ1-6 gives the whole variable domain DGGITQSPKYLFRKEGQNVTLSCEQNLNHDAMYWYRQDPGQGLRLIYYSQIVNDFQKGDIAEGYSVSREKKESFPLTVTSAQKNPTAFYLCASSIEGQRNSPLHFGNGTRLTVT.

In regard to this clone: The CDR3 does not close with the conserved phenylalanine or tryptophan, likely indicating a read error. As DNA, the CDR3 is TGTGCCAGCAGCCCCAGCAGGGCTGGCAAAAACATTCAGTACCTC. Its protein product is CASSPSRAGKNIQYL. V usage is TRBV7-9 and J usage is TRBJ2-4; TRBD1 is a possible D gene (5 bases). The CDR3 has 15 residues. Germline lookup yields CDR1 SEHNR and CDR2 FQNEAQ (reference sequence). The V gene lost 5 bases and the J gene lost 3 bases, with 14 bases spanning the gap.

This clone was counted a few times. The chain carries TRBV11-2 and TRBJ1-6; D is undetermined. Trimming pared 1 base from V and 10 bases from J, leaving 11 bases between. This CDR3 is built from 14 residues. Germline values: CDR1 SGHAT, CDR2 FQNNGV. The CDR3 region is CASSLGAGGSPLHF. The CDR3 nucleotides read TGTGCCAGCAGCTTAGGGGCAGGCGGCTCACCCCTCCACTTT.

J is TRBJ1-2 and V is TRBV5-4; D call uncertain. Per the germline V gene, CDR1 is SGHNT and CDR2 is YYREEE (reference sequence). Between the trimmed V and J ends, which lost 6 bases and 7 bases, there was a span of 19 bases. The length of the CDR3 is 14 residues. The CDR3 spells CASNPDPRMGGYTF. For the CDR3, the DNA is TGTGCCAGCAATCCGGACCCCCGGATGGGTGGCTACACCTTC.

The gene calls are TRBV10-1 and TRBJ1-1; 7 nucleotides line up with TRBD1. CDR1 and CDR2 from the germline V gene are WNHNN and SYGVQD (reference sequence). The CDR3 contains 14 residues. After removal of 6 bases from V and 0 bases from J, the junction contained 4 bases not matched to a gene. The CDR3 loop reads CASRATGVNTEAFF. CDR3 nucleotide sequence: TGCGCCAGCAGGGCTACAGGGGTGAACACTGAAGCTTTCTTT.

The chain carries TRBV10-1 and TRBJ2-3; the match to TRBD2 covers 14 bases. This CDR3 has 18 residues. J was trimmed by 0 bases and V by 4 bases; bases with no gene match: 6. Germline CDR1 is WNHNN and CDR2 is SYGVQD (reference sequence). DNA of the CDR3: TGCGCCAGCAGTGGGGGGACTAGCGGGGGTTCTAGCACAGATACGCAGTATTTT. Amino acid sequence: CASSGGTSGGSSTDTQYF.

V and J are TRBV28 and TRBJ1-2; D perhaps matches TRBD1 (5 bases). V lost 5 bases and J lost 13, with 11 bases in between. CDR3 length equals 10 residues. Germline V gene sequence: CDR1 MDHEN, CDR2 SYDVKM. CDR3 residues: CASSGRGCTF. As DNA, the CDR3 is TGTGCCAGCAGTGGTAGGGGTTGCACCTTC.

The genes are TRBV5-4 and TRBJ2-2; 8 positions agree with TRBD2. V was clipped by 0 bases and J by 7 bases; unmatched bases: 8. The CDR3 runs to 16 residues. Germline CDR1 reads SGHNT; CDR2 reads YYREEE (reference sequence). The chain's CDR3 is CASSLVSGGPGGELFF. Here the CDR3 DNA reads TGTGCCAGCAGCTTGGTCTCGGGGGGGCCTGGCGGGGAGCTGTTTTTT. The variable domain in full, with the rest retrieved from reference TRBV5-4 and TRBJ2-2, is ETGVTQSPTHLIKTRGQQVTLRCSSQSGHNTVSWYQQALGQGPQFIFQYYREEENGRGNFPPRFSGLQFPNYSSELNVNALELDDSALYLCASSLVSGGPGGELFFGEGSRLTVL.

The chain combines TRBV13 with TRBJ1-2, with TRBD1 matching 9 bases. CDR1 PRHDT and CDR2 FYEKMQ come from the germline V gene (reference sequence). This CDR3 contains 16 residues. V gave up 1 base and J gave up 0 bases; unmatched junction bases: 3. CDR3 residues: CASSLVGTGTNYGYTF. The CDR3 region has the DNA TGTGCCAGCAGCTTAGTAGGGACAGGGACTAACTATGGCTACACCTTC.

V gene TRBV15 combines with J gene TRBJ1-1; D is unresolved. Looked up from germline, CDR1 is LNHNV and CDR2 is YYDKDF (reference sequence). CDR3 length: 14 amino acids. V lost 0 bases and J 3 bases, leaving 8 bases between the germline ends. The chain's CDR3 is CATSREGRDTEAFF. The CDR3 DNA reads TGTGCCACCAGCAGAGAGGGGAGGGACACTGAAGCTTTCTTT.

This chain joins TRBV11-2 and TRBJ1-1; D is undetermined. The V and J ends lost 0 bases and 1 base respectively, with 12 bases between them. CDR3 length: 16 amino acids. Germline CDR1 SGHAT, CDR2 FQNNGV. The CDR3: CASSLDNPRSNTEAFF. The CDR3, as DNA: TGTGCCAGCAGCTTAGATAACCCCCGGTCGAACACTGAAGCTTTCTTT.

The rearrangement links TRBV7-3 to TRBJ2-2, with 7 bases aligning to TRBD1. V was pared by 6 bases and J by 3 bases, with 7 bases of the junction left unmatched. Germline V gene lookup returns CDR1 SGHTA and CDR2 FQGTGA. The length of the CDR3 is 15 residues. The CDR3 region is CASRRSQGDTGELFF. In DNA, the CDR3 is TGTGCCAGCAGAAGATCGCAGGGGGACACCGGGGAGCTGTTTTTT.

The chain carries TRBV6-5 and TRBJ2-3, with D perhaps TRBD1 or TRBD2 (5 bases each). Germline CDR1 MNHEY, CDR2 SVGAGI. Between the trimmed V and J ends, which lost 8 bases and 6 bases, there was a span of 9 bases. The CDR3 is made up of 11 amino acids. The DNA for the CDR3 is TGTGCCAGCTTCGGGGCGGATACGCAGTATTTT. It codes for CASFGADTQYF.